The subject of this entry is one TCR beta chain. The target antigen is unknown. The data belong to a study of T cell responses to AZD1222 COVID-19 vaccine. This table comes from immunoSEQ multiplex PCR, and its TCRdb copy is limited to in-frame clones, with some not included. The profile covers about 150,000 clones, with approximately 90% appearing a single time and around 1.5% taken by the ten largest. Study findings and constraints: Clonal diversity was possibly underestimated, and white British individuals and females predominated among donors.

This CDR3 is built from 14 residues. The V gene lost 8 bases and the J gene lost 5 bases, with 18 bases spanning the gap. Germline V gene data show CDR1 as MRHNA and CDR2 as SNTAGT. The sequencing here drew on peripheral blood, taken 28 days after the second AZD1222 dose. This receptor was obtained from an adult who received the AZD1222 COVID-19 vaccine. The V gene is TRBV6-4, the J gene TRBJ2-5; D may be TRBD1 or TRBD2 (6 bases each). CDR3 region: CASEEEGVEETQYF. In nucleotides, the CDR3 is TGTGCCAGCGAAGAGGAGGGGGTGGAGGAGACCCAGTACTTC.